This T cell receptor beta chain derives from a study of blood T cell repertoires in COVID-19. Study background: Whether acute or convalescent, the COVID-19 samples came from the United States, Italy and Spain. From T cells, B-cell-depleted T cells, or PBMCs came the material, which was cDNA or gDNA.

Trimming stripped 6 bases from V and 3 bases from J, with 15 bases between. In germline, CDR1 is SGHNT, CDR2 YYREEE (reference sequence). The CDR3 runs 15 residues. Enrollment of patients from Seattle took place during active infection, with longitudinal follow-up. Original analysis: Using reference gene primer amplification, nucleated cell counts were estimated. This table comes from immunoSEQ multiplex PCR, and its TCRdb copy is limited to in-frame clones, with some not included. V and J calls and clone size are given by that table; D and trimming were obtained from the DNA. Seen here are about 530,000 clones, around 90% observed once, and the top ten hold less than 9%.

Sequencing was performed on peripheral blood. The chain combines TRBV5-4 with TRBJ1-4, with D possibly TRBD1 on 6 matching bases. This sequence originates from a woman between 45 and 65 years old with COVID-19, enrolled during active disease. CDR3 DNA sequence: TGTGCCAGCACCTTTTTGGACAGACCTAATGAAAAACTGTTTTTT. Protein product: CASTFLDRPNEKLFF.